This T cell receptor (beta chain) comes out of a study of human T cells and chemical hapten exposure. About the research overall: After 6 days, upper back 0.01% DPC patch tests were scored. Small pooled library volume differences chiefly drove per-sample TCR yield variation. Whole-study results and caveats: Every donor had alopecia, and their immune response may therefore differ from healthy people's.

Individual cDNA molecules had unique molecular identifiers attached to them by the library. MiXCR, applied by TCRdb to the RACE reads, yields one record per CDR3 protein. The profile shows 110,000 to 150,000 distinct CDR3 sequences, 10% to 15% of them singletons. Described time point: patch test 2, 6 weeks after DPC sensitization. The treatment was: therapeutic diphenylcyclopropenone sensitization with weekly scalp DPC. This clonotype occurred a few times. Its specificity is not known. Germline values: CDR1 LNHNV, CDR2 YYDKDF (reference sequence). The CDR3 runs to 16 residues. J was trimmed by 4 bases and V by 2 bases; bases with no gene match: 7.

The sample in question was whole blood, obtained in connection with sensitization to the hapten diphenylcyclopropenone (DPC). The chain recombines TRBV15 with TRBJ1-4; 7 bases fit TRBD1. The clonotype comes from a woman aged 45-65 years with alopecia areata. Some clones in this sample may be carry-over from other donors' samples. DNA for the CDR3: TGTGCCACCAGCAGACCTCCGGGACAGATTAATGAAAAACTGTTTTTT. This translates into CATSRPPGQINEKLFF.